This T cell receptor (beta chain) was sequenced for a study of early T cells in non-severe SARS-CoV-2 infection. Study at large: Sequencing targeted bulk RNA from unsorted whole blood, leaving chains unpaired.

Study-wide results and caveats: VDJdb matches were skewed toward anti-spike CD8 T cell responses.

The CDR3 has 11 amino acids. Germline CDR1 reads SQVTM; CDR2 reads ANQGSEA. Deletions cut 7 bases from V and 0 bases from J, with 6 bases between. Each single cDNA molecule received a unique molecular identifier. Via MiXCR, TCRdb re-called the 5' RACE reads, giving one row per CDR3 protein. The top ten hold approximately 2.4% of the sample, which has about 100,000 distinct CDR3 sequences, roughly an eighth seen once. Points on this clonotype: Antigen: not known.

The rearrangement links TRBV29-1 to TRBJ1-1; no reliable D call. What was sequenced was whole blood. The sequence came from an adult who was a healthcare worker with PCR-confirmed SARS-CoV-2 infection or an uninfected control (not recorded which). The CDR3 reads CSATLNTEAFF. DNA for the CDR3: TGCAGCGCAACCCTGAACACTGAAGCTTTCTTT.